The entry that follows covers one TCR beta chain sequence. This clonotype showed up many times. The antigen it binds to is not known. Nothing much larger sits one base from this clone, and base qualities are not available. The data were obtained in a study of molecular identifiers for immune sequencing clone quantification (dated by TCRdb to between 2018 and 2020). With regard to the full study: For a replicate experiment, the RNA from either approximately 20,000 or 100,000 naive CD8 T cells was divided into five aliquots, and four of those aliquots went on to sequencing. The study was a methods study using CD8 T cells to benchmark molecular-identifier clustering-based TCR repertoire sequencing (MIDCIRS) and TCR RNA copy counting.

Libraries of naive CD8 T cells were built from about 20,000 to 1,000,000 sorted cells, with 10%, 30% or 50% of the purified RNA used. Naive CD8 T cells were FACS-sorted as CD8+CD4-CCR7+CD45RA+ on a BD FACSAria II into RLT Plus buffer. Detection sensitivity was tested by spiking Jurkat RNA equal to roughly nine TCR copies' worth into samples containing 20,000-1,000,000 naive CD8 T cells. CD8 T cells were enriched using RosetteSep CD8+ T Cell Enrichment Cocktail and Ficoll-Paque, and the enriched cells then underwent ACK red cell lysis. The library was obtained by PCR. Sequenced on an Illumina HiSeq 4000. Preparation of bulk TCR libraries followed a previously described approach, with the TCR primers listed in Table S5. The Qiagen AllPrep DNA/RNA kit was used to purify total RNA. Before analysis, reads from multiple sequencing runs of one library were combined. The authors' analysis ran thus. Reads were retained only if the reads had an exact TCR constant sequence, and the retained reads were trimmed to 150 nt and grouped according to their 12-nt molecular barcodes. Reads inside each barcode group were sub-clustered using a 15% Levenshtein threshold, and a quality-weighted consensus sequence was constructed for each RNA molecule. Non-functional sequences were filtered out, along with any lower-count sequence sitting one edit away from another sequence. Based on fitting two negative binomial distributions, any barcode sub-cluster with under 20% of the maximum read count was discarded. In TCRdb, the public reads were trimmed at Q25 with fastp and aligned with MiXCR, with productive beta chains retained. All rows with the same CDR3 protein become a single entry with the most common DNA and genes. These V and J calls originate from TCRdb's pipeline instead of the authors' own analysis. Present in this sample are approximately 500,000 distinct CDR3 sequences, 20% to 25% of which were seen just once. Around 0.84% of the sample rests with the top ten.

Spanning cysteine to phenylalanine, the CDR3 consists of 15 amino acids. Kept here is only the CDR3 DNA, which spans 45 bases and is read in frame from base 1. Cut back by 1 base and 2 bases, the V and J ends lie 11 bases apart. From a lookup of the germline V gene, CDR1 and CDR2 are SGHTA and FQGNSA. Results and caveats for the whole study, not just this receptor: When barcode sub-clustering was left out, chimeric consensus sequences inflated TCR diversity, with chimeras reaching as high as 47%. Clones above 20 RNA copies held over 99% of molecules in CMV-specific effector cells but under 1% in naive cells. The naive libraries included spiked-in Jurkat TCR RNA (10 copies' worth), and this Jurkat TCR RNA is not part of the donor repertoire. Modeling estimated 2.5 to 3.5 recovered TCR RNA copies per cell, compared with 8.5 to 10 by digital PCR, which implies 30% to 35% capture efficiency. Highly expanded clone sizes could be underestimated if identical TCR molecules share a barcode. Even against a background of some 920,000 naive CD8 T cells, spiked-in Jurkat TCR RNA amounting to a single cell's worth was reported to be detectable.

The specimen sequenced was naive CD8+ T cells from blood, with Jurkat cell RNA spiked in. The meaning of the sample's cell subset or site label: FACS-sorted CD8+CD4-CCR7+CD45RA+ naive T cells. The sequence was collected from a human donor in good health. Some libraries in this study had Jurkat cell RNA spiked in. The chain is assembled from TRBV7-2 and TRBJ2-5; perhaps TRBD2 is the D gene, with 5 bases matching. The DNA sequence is TGTGCCAGCAGCTTAGGGCTCAGCGGACAAGAGACCCAGTACTTC. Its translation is CASSLGLSGQETQYF.